This T cell receptor (beta chain) came from a study of vaccination and CD4 T cells after COVID-19. Overall study: Post-COVID sampling occurred a median approximately 99 days after diagnosis (range 35 to 161). Points from the study as a whole: Convalescent patients were relatively few, and early post-infection timepoints were missing.

The Oncomine TCR Beta short-read assay was what sequenced the DNA obtained from cultured CD4+ T cells. One entry per CDR3 protein, called by TCRdb with MiXCR from the PCR reads. The data show 20,000 to 25,000 distinct CDR3 sequences, over 55% seen once. Germline V gene lookup returns CDR1 DFQATT and CDR2 SNEGSKA (reference sequence). V shed 6 bases and J shed 0 bases, with 22 bases lying between them. The length of the CDR3 is 17 residues. With regard to this clonotype: What it binds is unknown.

Treatment noted: approximately 11-day PBMC culture with coronavirus spike peptide pools or control peptides (ViraFEST assay). Culture of about 1.8 million PBMCs per well took place with about 9.1 IU/ml IL-2 and about 10 ug/ml peptide pools. Cells were cultured for about nine days, and then CD4+ T cells were isolated by negative selection. The receptor was derived from a human donor who received a COVID-19 vaccine. The chain joins TRBV20-1 to TRBJ2-3; possible D gene TRBD2, 6 bases. Sequenced here: CD4+ T cells from blood, cultured in vitro, sampled after SARS-CoV-2 vaccination. The CDR3 sequence is CSAVGGGRGTSTDTQYF. The CDR3 DNA follows: TGCAGTGCCGTGGGAGGTGGCCGGGGGACTAGCACAGATACGCAGTATTTT.